This entry concerns a single TCR beta chain. Looked up from germline, CDR1 is LNHDA and CDR2 is SQIVND (reference sequence). V was clipped by 7 bases and J by 5 bases; unmatched bases: 9. CDR3 length: 14 residues. Here immunoSEQ multiplex PCR was the method, and the copy in TCRdb shows in-frame clones only, minus some. The sample lists about 67,000 clones, approximately 92% occurring once. These data come from a study of T cell changes during pregnancy in multiple sclerosis. The sequencing used peripheral blood, collected in the first trimester of pregnancy. This rearrangement joins TRBV19 to TRBJ2-7; 9 bases are a match to TRBD1. The TCR sequence derives from a female donor with multiple sclerosis, enrolled in a pregnancy study. The CDR3 DNA follows: TGTGCCAGTACCCCGGGACAGGGACGGAACGAGCAGTACTTC. Its translation: CASTPGQGRNEQYF.